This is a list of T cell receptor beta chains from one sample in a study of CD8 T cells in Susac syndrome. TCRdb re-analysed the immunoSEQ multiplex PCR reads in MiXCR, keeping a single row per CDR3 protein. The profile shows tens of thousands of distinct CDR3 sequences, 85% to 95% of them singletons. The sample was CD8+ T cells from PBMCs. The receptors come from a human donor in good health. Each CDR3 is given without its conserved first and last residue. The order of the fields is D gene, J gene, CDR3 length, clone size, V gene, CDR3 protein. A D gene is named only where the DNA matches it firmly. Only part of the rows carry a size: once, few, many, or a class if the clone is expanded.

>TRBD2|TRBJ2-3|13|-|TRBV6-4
ASSDSGRATDTQY
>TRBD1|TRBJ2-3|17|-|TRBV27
ASSPASHIGTGFADTQY
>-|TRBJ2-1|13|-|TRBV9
ASSDQGVIANEQF
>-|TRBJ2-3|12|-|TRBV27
ASSFARGTDTQY
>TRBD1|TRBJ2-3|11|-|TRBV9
ASRDRDTDTQY
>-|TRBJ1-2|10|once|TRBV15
ATSPGTPGYT
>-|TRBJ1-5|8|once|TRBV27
ASGRQPQH
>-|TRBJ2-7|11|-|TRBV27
ASSFRQEAEQY
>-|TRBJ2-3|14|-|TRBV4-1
ASSQPRVWDTDTQY
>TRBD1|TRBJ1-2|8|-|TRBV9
ASQGAGYT
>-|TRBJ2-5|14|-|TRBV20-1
SARELMGSSLRTQY
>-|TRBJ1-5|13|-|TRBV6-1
ASRYTGDSNQPQH
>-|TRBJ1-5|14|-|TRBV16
ASSQVRVVGENPQH
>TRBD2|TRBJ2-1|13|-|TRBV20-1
SARGLAGDIGEQF
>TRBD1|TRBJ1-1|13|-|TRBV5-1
ASSPGTGENTEAF
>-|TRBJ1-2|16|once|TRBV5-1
ASSLYRDGWIRNYGYT
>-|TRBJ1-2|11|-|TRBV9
ASSVAGNYGYT
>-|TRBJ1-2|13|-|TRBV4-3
ASSQTHRVGYGYT
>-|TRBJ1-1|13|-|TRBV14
ASSQVWTANTEAF
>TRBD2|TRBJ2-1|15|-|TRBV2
ASRGTSGGHNYNEQF
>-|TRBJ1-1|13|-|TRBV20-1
SARDLRGRYTEAF
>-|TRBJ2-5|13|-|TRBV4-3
ASSLTVEGGETQY
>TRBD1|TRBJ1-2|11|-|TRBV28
ASSPGQGDGYT
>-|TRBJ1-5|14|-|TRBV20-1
SARENGIGPYQPQH
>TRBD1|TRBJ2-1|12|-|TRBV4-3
ASSLRQGAGEQF
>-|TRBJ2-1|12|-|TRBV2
ASSEPRLSNEQF
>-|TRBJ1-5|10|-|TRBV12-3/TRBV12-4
ASNVQYQPQH
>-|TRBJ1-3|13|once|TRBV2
ASSEALPGVDTIY
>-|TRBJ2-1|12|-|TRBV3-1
ASSHTPGYNEQF
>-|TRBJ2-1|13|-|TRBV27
ASSLIGSSYNEQF
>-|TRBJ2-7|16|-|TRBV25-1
ASSEYYLPKAHSYEQY
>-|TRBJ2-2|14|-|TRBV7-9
ASVDGTNANTGELF
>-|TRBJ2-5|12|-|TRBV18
ASSPPQGEETQY
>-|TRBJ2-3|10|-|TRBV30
AWSGPSDTQY
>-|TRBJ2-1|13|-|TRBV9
ASSPDYSSYNEQF
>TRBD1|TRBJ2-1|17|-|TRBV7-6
ASSLNPGQGSSSYNEQF
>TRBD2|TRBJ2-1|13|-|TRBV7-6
ASSSREGNYNEQF
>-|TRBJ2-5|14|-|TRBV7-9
ASSLSRRGNAETQY
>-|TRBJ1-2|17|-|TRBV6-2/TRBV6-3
ASSYSGDGGFGYYYGYT
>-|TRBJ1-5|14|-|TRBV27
ASSLYADYSNQPQH
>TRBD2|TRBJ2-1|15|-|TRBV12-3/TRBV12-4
ASSLVYLAGGPNEQF
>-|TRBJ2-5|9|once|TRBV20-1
SAVCQETQY
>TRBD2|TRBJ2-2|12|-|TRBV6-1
ASTGLEHTGELF
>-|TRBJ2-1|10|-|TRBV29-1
SVERVGPEQF
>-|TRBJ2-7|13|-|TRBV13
ASSLGAGGSYEQY